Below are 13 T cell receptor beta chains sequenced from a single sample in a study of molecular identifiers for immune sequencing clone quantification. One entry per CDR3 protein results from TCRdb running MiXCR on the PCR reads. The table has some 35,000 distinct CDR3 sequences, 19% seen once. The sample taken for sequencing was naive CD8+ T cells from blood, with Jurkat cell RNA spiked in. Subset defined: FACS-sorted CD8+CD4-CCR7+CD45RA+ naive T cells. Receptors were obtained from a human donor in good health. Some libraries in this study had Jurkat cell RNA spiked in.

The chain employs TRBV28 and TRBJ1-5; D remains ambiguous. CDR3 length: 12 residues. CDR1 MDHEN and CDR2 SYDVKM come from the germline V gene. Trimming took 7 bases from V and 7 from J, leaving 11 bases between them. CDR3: CASNSAYQPQHF. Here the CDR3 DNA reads TGTGCCAGCAATTCTGCGTACCAGCCCCAGCATTTT.

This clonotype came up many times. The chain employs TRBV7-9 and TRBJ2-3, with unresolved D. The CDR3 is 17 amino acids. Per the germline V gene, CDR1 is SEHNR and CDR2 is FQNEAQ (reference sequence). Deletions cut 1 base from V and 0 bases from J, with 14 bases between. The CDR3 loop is CASSLVPTTLSTDTQYF. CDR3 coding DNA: TGTGCCAGCAGCTTAGTCCCTACTACCCTAAGCACAGATACGCAGTATTTT.

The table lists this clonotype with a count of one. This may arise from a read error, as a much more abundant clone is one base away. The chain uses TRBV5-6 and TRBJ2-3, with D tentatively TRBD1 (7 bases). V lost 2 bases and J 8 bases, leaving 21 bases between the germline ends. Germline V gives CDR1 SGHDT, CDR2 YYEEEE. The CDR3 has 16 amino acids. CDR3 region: CASSFLTGDSFGTQYF. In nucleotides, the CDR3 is TGTGCCAGCAGCTTTCTCACAGGGGACTCATTTGGTACGCAGTATTTT.

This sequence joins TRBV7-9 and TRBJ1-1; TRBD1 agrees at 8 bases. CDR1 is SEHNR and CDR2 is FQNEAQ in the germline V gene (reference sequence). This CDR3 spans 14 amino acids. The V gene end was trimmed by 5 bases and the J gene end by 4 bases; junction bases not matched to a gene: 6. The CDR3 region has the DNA TGTGCCAGCAGCGACGGACAGGGCGGCACTGAAGCTTTCTTT. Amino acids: CASSDGQGGTEAFF.

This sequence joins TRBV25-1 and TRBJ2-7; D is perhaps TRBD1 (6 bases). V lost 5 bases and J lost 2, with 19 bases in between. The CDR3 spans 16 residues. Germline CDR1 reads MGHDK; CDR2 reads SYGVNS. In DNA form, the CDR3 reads TGTGCCAGCAGTACTGGAACCGGGACAAGAACCTACGAGCAGTACTTC. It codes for CASSTGTGTRTYEQYF.

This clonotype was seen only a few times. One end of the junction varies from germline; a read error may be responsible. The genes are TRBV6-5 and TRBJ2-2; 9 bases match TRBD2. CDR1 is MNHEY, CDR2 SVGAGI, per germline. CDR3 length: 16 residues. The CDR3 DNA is TGTGCCAGCAGTTTGTTGAGCGGGGGGAACACCGAGGAGCTGTTTTTT. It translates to CASSLLSGGNTEELFF.

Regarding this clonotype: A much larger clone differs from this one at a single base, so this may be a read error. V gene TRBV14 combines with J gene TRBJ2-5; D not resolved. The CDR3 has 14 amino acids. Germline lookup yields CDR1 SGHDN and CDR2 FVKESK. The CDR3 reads CASSQEGPQETRYF. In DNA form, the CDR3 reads TGTGCCAGCAGCCAAGAAGGCCCCCAAGAGACCCGGTACTTC.

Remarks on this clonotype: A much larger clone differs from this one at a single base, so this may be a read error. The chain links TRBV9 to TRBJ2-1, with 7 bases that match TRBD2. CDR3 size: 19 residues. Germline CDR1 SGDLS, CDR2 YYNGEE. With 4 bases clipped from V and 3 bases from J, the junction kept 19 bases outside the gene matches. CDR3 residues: CASSTPGRGGGSSYNEQFF. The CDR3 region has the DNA TGTGCCAGCAGCACGCCGGGACGGGGAGGCGGGAGCAGCTACAATGAGCAGTTCTTC.

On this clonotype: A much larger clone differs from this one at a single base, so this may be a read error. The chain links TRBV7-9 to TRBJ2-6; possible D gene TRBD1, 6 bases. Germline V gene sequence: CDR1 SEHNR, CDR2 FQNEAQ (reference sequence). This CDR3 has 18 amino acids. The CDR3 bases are TGTGCCGGCAGCCCTCTGACAGGCGATCGCTCTGGGGCCAACGTCCTGACTTTC. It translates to CAGSPLTGDRSGANVLTF. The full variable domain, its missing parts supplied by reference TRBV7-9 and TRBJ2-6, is DTGVSQNPRHKITKRGQNVTFRCDPISEHNRLYWYRQTLGQGPEFLTYFQNEAQLEKSRLLSDRFSAERPKGSFSTLEIQRTEQGDSAMYLCAGSPLTGDRSGANVLTFGAGSRLTVL.

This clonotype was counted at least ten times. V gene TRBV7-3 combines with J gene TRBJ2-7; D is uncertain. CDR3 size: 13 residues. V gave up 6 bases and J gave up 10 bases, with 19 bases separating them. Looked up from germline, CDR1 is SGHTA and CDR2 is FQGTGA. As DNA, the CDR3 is TGTGCCAGCAGTCCGACTGGTTTCTATGAACAGTACTTC. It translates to CASSPTGFYEQYF.

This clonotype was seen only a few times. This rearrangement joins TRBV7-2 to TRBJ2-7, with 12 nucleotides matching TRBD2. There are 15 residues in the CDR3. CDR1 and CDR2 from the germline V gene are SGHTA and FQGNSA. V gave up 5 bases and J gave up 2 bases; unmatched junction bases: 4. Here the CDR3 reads CASSAGLAGPYEQYF. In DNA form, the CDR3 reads TGTGCCAGCAGCGCGGGACTAGCGGGCCCCTACGAGCAGTACTTC.

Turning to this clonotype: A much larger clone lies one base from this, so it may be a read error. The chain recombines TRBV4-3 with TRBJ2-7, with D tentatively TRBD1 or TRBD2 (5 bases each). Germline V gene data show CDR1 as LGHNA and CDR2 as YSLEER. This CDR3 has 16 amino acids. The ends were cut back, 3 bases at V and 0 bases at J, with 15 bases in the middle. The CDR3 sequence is CASSQTRGTSSYEQYF. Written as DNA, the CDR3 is TGCGCCAGCAGCCAGACCCGGGGCACCAGCTCCTACGAGCAGTACTTC.

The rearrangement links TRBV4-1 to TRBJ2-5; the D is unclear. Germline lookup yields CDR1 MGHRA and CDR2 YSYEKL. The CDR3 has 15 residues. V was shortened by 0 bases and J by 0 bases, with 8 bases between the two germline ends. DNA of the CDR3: TGCGCCAGCAGCCAAGACGTTGGAGACCAAGAGACCCAGTACTTC. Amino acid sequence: CASSQDVGDQETQYF.